The following is a TCR beta chain sequence with its context. Antigen: not known. Data came from immunoSEQ multiplex PCR; TCRdb stores just in-frame clones and leaves some out. Here the sample spans around 90,000 clones, roughly 78% being singletons. The data were taken from a study of PD-1 blockade in classical Hodgkin lymphoma. Regarding the study as a whole: By C4D1, CD4+ diversity increased significantly, especially in complete responders. Some patients began nivolumab under 1 year after ASCT. These patients were excluded from later analyses. Newly diagnosed patients reportedly had lower baseline TCR diversity than healthy donors. Newly diagnosed patients had diversity similar to the baseline diversity of complete responders.

Time point described: cycle 4 day 1 (C4D1), after 5 to 7 weeks of nivolumab. Every single patient, without exception, relapsed after autologous stem cell transplantation, and brentuximab vedotin exposure varied. The CDR3 length is 13 residues. V was shortened by 6 bases and J by 1 base, with 10 bases between the two germline ends. CDR1 SGHRS and CDR2 YFSETQ come from the germline V gene. This TCR came from a human donor with classical Hodgkin lymphoma. V and J are TRBV5-1 and TRBJ1-1, with a tentative D call TRBD1 (6 bases). This material consisted of peripheral blood mononuclear cells (PBMCs), taken before the fourth cycle of nivolumab. The CDR3 protein is CASTQGPNTEAFF. In DNA, the CDR3 is TGCGCCAGCACACAGGGACCGAACACTGAAGCTTTCTTT.